This is a list of T cell receptor beta chains from one sample in a study of TIL therapy for anti-PD-1-resistant metastatic lung cancer. Generated by immunoSEQ multiplex PCR, the TCRdb table keeps only in-frame clones and is missing some. There are roughly 57,000 clones in the sample; approximately 80% occur only once, and 2.9% lies in the top ten. The source material was blood, sampled at baseline. These receptors all stem from a person aged 25 to 80 with non-small cell lung cancer. Both conserved end residues are part of each CDR3. D genes are given only for firm matches. Size is omitted from some rows. Given values are once, few, many or a class for expanded clones.

DNA | CDR3 | D | J | size | V
TGTGCCAGCAGTTTACGGGACAGATACACAGATACGCAGTATTTT | CASSLRDRYTDTQYF | TRBD1 | TRBJ2-3 | - | TRBV27
TGTGCCAGCAGTTTAACAGGTTCAAGGTGGAAACTGTTTTTT | CASSLTGSRWKLFF | - | TRBJ1-4 | - | TRBV28
TGTGCCAGTAGTACTCCGGGACAGGGAAGGACGAACACCGGGGAGCTGTTTTTT | CASSTPGQGRTNTGELFF | TRBD1 | TRBJ2-2 | once | TRBV19
TGTGCCAGCTCGCCGAATTCCGGGGGACAAGAGACCCAGTACTTC | CASSPNSGGQETQYF | - | TRBJ2-5 | - | TRBV18
TGTGCCAGCACGACAGGTCTCTATGGCTACACCTTC | CASTTGLYGYTF | - | TRBJ1-2 | - | TRBV18
TGTGCCAGTAGTATAGACGGGACCCCCCCGGCGGACAATGAGCAGTTCTTC | CASSIDGTPPADNEQFF | - | TRBJ2-1 | - | TRBV19
TGTGCCAGTAGCTCACAGGGCAATCAGCCCCAGCATTTT | CASSSQGNQPQHF | - | TRBJ1-5 | - | TRBV19
TGTGCCAGCAGCGCACGCAGGGTTAGCGGGGGGAAGGGGGATACAGATACGCAGTATTTT | CASSARRVSGGKGDTDTQYF | TRBD2 | TRBJ2-3 | - | TRBV2
TGCAGTGCTAGTGTAGCGGGGGGTCGAAGCCCAGATACGCAGTATTTT | CSASVAGGRSPDTQYF | TRBD2 | TRBJ2-3 | - | TRBV20-1
TGCGCCAGCAGCTGGACAGATTTGAACACTGAAGCTTTCTTT | CASSWTDLNTEAFF | - | TRBJ1-1 | - | TRBV5-1
TGTGCCAGCAGCTTAACAGGGGGCCCTTACGAGCAGTACTTC | CASSLTGGPYEQYF | TRBD1 | TRBJ2-7 | - | TRBV11-2
TGTGCCAGCAATGAGGGAGTGACCAAAAACATTCAGTACTTC | CASNEGVTKNIQYF | - | TRBJ2-4 | - | TRBV28
TGTGCCAGTAGTATTATATGGGACTTCAGCACAGATACGCAGTATTTT | CASSIIWDFSTDTQYF | - | TRBJ2-3 | - | TRBV19
TGTGCCAGCAGCTTCCAGGGCGAGGAGACCCAGTACTTC | CASSFQGEETQYF | - | TRBJ2-5 | - | TRBV7-9
TGTGCCATTCCCCTAGGGTTGTGGAGGGCGAGGCCCCAGCATTTT | CAIPLGLWRARPQHF | - | TRBJ1-5 | - | TRBV6-5
TGTGCCAGCAGCCAAGAAGTTCGGGGGGCGGGAGGAGAGACCCAGTACTTC | CASSQEVRGAGGETQYF | TRBD2 | TRBJ2-5 | - | TRBV3-1/TRBV3-2
TGTGCCAGCAGTTTATGGTCCGGGGAGCTGTTTTTT | CASSLWSGELFF | - | TRBJ2-2 | - | TRBV28
TGTGCCTGGATTGGGCTCACCGGGGAGCTGTTTTTT | CAWIGLTGELFF | - | TRBJ2-2 | medium-sized | TRBV30
TGTGCCAGCAGCTTTGGTAGCCTCCGCGAGCAGTACTTC | CASSFGSLREQYF | - | TRBJ2-7 | few | TRBV5-4
TGCGCCAGCAGCCAAGGACAGGGGCGGACATATGAGCAGTTCTTC | CASSQGQGRTYEQFF | TRBD1 | TRBJ2-1 | - | TRBV4-1
TGTGCCAGCAGTGATGGTGGGCCTTATAGCAATCAGCCCCAGCATTTT | CASSDGGPYSNQPQHF | - | TRBJ1-5 | - | TRBV2
TGCGCCAGCAGCCAAGATTCGAGACTAGCGGGATTGTCCTACAATGAGCAGTTCTTC | CASSQDSRLAGLSYNEQFF | TRBD2 | TRBJ2-1 | - | TRBV4-3
TGCGCCAGCAGCAGACTAGCGGGGAGCTCCTACAATGAGCAGTTCTTC | CASSRLAGSSYNEQFF | TRBD2 | TRBJ2-1 | - | TRBV4-3
TGTGCCAGCAGCCGGGGGAGCCTCGTCGAGACCCAGTACTTC | CASSRGSLVETQYF | - | TRBJ2-5 | few | TRBV28
TGCGCCAGCAGCCCGGGACTAGCGGGAGTTGAGACCCAGTACTTC | CASSPGLAGVETQYF | TRBD2 | TRBJ2-5 | - | TRBV4-3
TGTGCCAGCAGCCAAGGAGGATATGAGCAGTTCTTC | CASSQGGYEQFF | - | TRBJ2-1 | once | TRBV3-1/TRBV3-2
TGTGCCAGCAGCTTGGGGGGGTTTGCAGGCAGTAGCGAGCAGTTCTTC | CASSLGGFAGSSEQFF | - | TRBJ2-1 | - | TRBV5-6
TGTGCCAGCTCCCAGATGGCTTTTGGGACAGATACGCAGTATTTT | CASSQMAFGTDTQYF | - | TRBJ2-3 | - | TRBV18
TGCAGTGAGAGCGTGGCGGACGAGCAGTACTTC | CSESVADEQYF | - | TRBJ2-7 | once | TRBV20-1
TGTGCCAGCAGCTTAGGGTTGCCTGACACCATATATTTT | CASSLGLPDTIYF | - | TRBJ1-3 | - | TRBV7-2
TGTGCCAGAGCTAGCGGGTTCAATGAGCAGTTCTTC | CARASGFNEQFF | TRBD2 | TRBJ2-1 | - | TRBV2
TGTGCCAGCAGCTTAGCCGGAGGAAACACCATATATTTT | CASSLAGGNTIYF | - | TRBJ1-3 | few | TRBV7-9
TGTGCCAGCAGCTTCAGGGGGACCATGAACACTGAAGCTTTCTTT | CASSFRGTMNTEAFF | TRBD1 | TRBJ1-1 | once | TRBV5-8
TGTGCCATCAAGGGGGACAGATTAACTAACTATGGCTACACCTTC | CAIKGDRLTNYGYTF | TRBD1 | TRBJ1-2 | - | TRBV10-3
TGTGCCAGCAGCCCTTCGGGTAGCGGAAACTACGAGCAGTACTTC | CASSPSGSGNYEQYF | - | TRBJ2-7 | - | TRBV9
TGTGCCAGCAGTTACCTTCGACTAGCGCGGTACAATGAGCAGTTCTTC | CASSYLRLARYNEQFF | TRBD2 | TRBJ2-1 | once | TRBV6-6
TGTGCCAGCAGTTCCGAGGAGCGGGTAAATTCACCCCTCCACTTT | CASSSEERVNSPLHF | - | TRBJ1-6 | - | TRBV7-6
TGTGCCAGTAAGGTCGCGGCAATGAACACCGGGGAGCTGTTTTTT | CASKVAAMNTGELFF | - | TRBJ2-2 | - | TRBV19
TGTGCCAGCAGCTCGGCGGGTGCCAATCAGCCCCAGCATTTT | CASSSAGANQPQHF | - | TRBJ1-5 | - | TRBV7-2
TGTGCCAGCAGCTTGGAAGGGACTAGCGCCGGGACCCAGTACTTC | CASSLEGTSAGTQYF | TRBD2 | TRBJ2-5 | - | TRBV5-5
TGCGCCAGCAGCCAAGAAGTCCGTAAGGGTGGGGGAAATGAGCAGTTCTTC | CASSQEVRKGGGNEQFF | - | TRBJ2-1 | - | TRBV4-1
TGTGCCAGCGTAGATCCGGGACTAGCGGGAGAGAGCTCCTACAATGAGCAGTTCTTC | CASVDPGLAGESSYNEQFF | TRBD2 | TRBJ2-1 | - | TRBV2
TGTGCCAGCAGCCAAGGGCGAACTAGAGAGCAGTACTTC | CASSQGRTREQYF | - | TRBJ2-7 | - | TRBV3-1/TRBV3-2
TGTGCCAGCAGCTTAGTCGGACGGAACTCTGGGGCCAACGTCCTGACTTTC | CASSLVGRNSGANVLTF | - | TRBJ2-6 | - | TRBV7-6
TGTGCCAGCAGCCACAGCCTCGAGCAGTACTTC | CASSHSLEQYF | - | TRBJ2-7 | - | TRBV3-1/TRBV3-2
TGTGCCAGCAGTCCCGCAGCCGCGACAGGGCTAGGGTACGAGCAGTACTTC | CASSPAAATGLGYEQYF | TRBD1 | TRBJ2-7 | - | TRBV28
TGTGCCAGCAGCCTTCAGGGTTACAATGAGCAGTTCTTC | CASSLQGYNEQFF | - | TRBJ2-1 | - | TRBV7-2
TGTGCCAGCAGTCTTCGCAGGGACACCGGGGAGCTGTTTTTT | CASSLRRDTGELFF | - | TRBJ2-2 | - | TRBV5-5
TGTGCCAGCAGCCAATTTAGGGACGCCCTCGGGCAGTTCTTC | CASSQFRDALGQFF | - | TRBJ2-1 | few | TRBV3-1/TRBV3-2
TGTGCCAGCAGCTGGTCTTACGGGCTGGAGACCCAGTACTTC | CASSWSYGLETQYF | - | TRBJ2-5 | - | TRBV27
TGTGCCAGCAGGCCTTCTCGGGACAGGGGGGTAAATTCACCCCTCCACTTT | CASRPSRDRGVNSPLHF | TRBD1 | TRBJ1-6 | few | TRBV27
TGTGCCAGCAGCTCGAGACAGGGAGTATCTCAGCCCCAGCATTTT | CASSSRQGVSQPQHF | TRBD1 | TRBJ1-5 | - | TRBV7-6